What follows is one T cell receptor (beta chain) and its context. Data came from immunoSEQ multiplex PCR; TCRdb stores just in-frame clones and leaves some out. The data contain roughly 250,000 clones, about 90% of them seen just once; the ten biggest clones take up about 3.5%. This record belongs to a study of blood T cell repertoires in COVID-19. Study at large: Sources were T cells, B-cell-depleted T cells, or PBMCs; the material itself was cDNA or gDNA.

V was trimmed by 3 bases and J by 4 bases, leaving 13 bases between them. Germline-derived CDR1 and CDR2 are LNHDA and SQIVND (reference sequence). The CDR3 is made up of 14 amino acids. V usage is TRBV19 and J usage is TRBJ2-7, with a weak D call TRBD1 (6 bases). This TCR came from a woman between 40 and 55 years old with acute COVID-19. Sequences were obtained from PBMCs or T cells enriched from blood (not recorded which). DNA for the CDR3: TGTGCCAGTAGTATCGACAGGAGCGGATACGAGCAGTACTTC. Translation: CASSIDRSGYEQYF.